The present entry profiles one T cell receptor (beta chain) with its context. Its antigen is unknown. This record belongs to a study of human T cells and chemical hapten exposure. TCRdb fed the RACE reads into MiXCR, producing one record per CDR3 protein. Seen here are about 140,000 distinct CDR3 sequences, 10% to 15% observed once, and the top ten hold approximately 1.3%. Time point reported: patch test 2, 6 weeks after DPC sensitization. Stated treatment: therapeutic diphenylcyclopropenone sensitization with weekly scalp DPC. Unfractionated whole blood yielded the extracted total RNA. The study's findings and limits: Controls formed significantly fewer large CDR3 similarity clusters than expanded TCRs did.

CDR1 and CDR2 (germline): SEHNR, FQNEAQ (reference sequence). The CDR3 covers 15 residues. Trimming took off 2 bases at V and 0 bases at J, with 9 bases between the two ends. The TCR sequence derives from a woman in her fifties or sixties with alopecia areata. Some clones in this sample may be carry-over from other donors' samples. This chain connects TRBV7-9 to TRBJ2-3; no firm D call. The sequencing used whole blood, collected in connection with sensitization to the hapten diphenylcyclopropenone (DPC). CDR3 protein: CASSLLQSSTDTQYF. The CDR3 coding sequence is TGTGCCAGCAGCTTACTCCAGAGCAGCACAGATACGCAGTATTTT.